This TCR beta chain was profiled in a study of T cells in Graves' hyperthyroidism and ophthalmopathy. Whole-study results and caveats: Among clonotypes expanded in thyroid above 0.001, most were also found in blood. Before onset, by a median of about six months, the model predicted ophthalmopathy.

Using RNA transcripts as the source, TCR beta CDR3 regions were amplified. HTBI primers were the set used in a first-round RT-PCR of the TCR CDR3. TCRdb itself ran the multiplex PCR reads through MiXCR, one entry per CDR3 protein. The sample consists of about 610,000 distinct CDR3 sequences, 35% to 55% of them appearing once. A note on this clonotype: The antigen is undetermined.

V lost 6 bases and J lost 2; bases outside the gene matches: 5. This CDR3 is 14 amino acids long. Germline lookup yields CDR1 LNHDA and CDR2 SQIVND (reference sequence). With a duration under 2 months, the hyperthyroidism was newly diagnosed in patients aged 18 to 65. Uncontrolled infection, other autoimmune disease, pregnancy and lactation each barred patients from inclusion. Sequencing was performed on peripheral blood or thyroid tissue (not recorded which). The receptor was isolated from a young woman with Graves' hyperthyroidism. The genes are TRBV19 and TRBJ2-7, with TRBD1 matching 9 bases. The CDR3 loop is CASRMGQGAYEQYF. The CDR3 DNA follows: TGTGCCAGTAGGATGGGACAGGGAGCCTACGAGCAGTACTTC. The entire variable domain, with the rest obtained from reference TRBV19 and TRBJ2-7, is as follows: DGGITQSPKYLFRKEGQNVTLSCEQNLNHDAMYWYRQDPGQGLRLIYYSQIVNDFQKGDIAEGYSVSREKKESFPLTVTSAQKNPTAFYLCASRMGQGAYEQYFGPGTRLTVT.